This T cell receptor beta chain was obtained from a study of OX40 agonist ivuxolimab in advanced cancers. Study summary: Intravenous ivuxolimab was administered to patients every 2 weeks at 0.01 to 10 mg/kg. Study-wide findings and caveats: Nonresponders, in some cases, also had low normalized T-cell clonal expansion.

Some clones are missing from TCRdb's copy, which holds only in-frame ones; the method was immunoSEQ multiplex PCR. Altogether about 69,000 clones are present, about three quarters being singletons, with the ten largest covering around 2%. This clone was picked up one time. Its target is not known. Anyone with autoimmune disease history or systemic immunosuppression was excluded. The CDR3 runs to 15 residues. Germline CDR1 SGHTS, CDR2 YDEGEE. After removal of 2 bases from V and 2 bases from J, the junction contained 3 bases not matched to a gene. The specimen comprised CD4+ or CD8+ T cells sorted from blood, sampled in a trial of the OX40 agonist ivuxolimab. The source is an adult with an advanced solid tumor such as melanoma, head and neck, liver or kidney cancer. This chain joins TRBV5-8 and TRBJ2-7; 11 bases agree with TRBD2. CDR3 in DNA: TGTGCCAGCAGCTTCCTGACTAGCGGGGCCTACGAGCAGTACTTC. This translates into CASSFLTSGAYEQYF.